This is a list of T cell receptor beta chains from one sample in a study of cytomegalovirus exposure and HLA in healthy donors. Profiled with immunoSEQ multiplex PCR; TCRdb holds only in-frame clones, not every one. Of 150,000 to 200,000 clones in the sample, approximately 88% are singletons; the top ten hold 0.65% to 0.9%. The sample was PBMCs. These receptors all stem from a woman aged 30 to 39 in good health and CMV-seronegative. Both conserved end residues are part of each CDR3. Each record gives: D gene, CDR3 length, clone size, V gene, J gene, CDR3 DNA, CDR3 protein. D genes are given only for firm matches. Clone size is shown for a subset of rows, as once, few, many or a class of expanded clone.

TRBD1,13,few,TRBV2,TRBJ1-6,TGTGCCATCCCAGGGGGTTTGGATTCACCCCTCCACTTT,CAIPGGLDSPLHF
TRBD2,19,NA,TRBV10-2,TRBJ2-7,TGCGCCAGCAGTGAAGTGGTGGGGTTGTCTAGCGGGAGGGCCTACGAGCAGTACTTC,CASSEVVGLSSGRAYEQYF
TRBD1,15,NA,TRBV27,TRBJ2-7,TGTGCCGGCAGTTCTGCCGGGACAGGGTCCTACGAGCAGTACTTC,CAGSSAGTGSYEQYF
NA,14,NA,TRBV27,TRBJ1-5,TGTGCCAGCCGGGGGGGGTCTAGCAATCAGCCCCAGCATTTT,CASRGGSSNQPQHF
NA,16,NA,TRBV10-3,TRBJ1-3,TGTGCCAGCGGGGGGGGCCCCCTCTTCTCTGGAAACACCATATATTTT,CASGGGPLFSGNTIYF
NA,15,NA,TRBV6-1,TRBJ1-1,TGTGCCAGCAGTGAAGCGACAGAGATGAACACTGAAGCTTTCTTT,CASSEATEMNTEAFF
NA,13,once,TRBV13,TRBJ2-3,TGTGCCAGCACGGGGGAGTCCACAGATACGCAGTATTTT,CASTGESTDTQYF
TRBD1,15,NA,TRBV7-2,TRBJ2-3,TGTGCCAGCAGCTTAGACAGGGGGCGACGAGATACGCAGTATTTT,CASSLDRGRRDTQYF
NA,15,NA,TRBV18,TRBJ2-7,TGTGCCAGCTCATCGGTATCAGGGGAAACCTACGAGCAGTACTTC,CASSSVSGETYEQYF
TRBD1,17,NA,TRBV27,TRBJ1-5,TGTGCCAGCAGTTTTCTAACAGGGACAGGGGGCAATCAGCCCCAGCATTTT,CASSFLTGTGGNQPQHF
NA,19,NA,TRBV29-1,TRBJ2-1,TGCAGCGTGATAGCCGGGACTCCGAGACTAGGTCACTCCTACAATGAGCAGTTCTTC,CSVIAGTPRLGHSYNEQFF
NA,13,NA,TRBV6-5,TRBJ2-7,TGTGCCAGCCGGCGAGAGGGCTCCTACGAGCAGTACTTC,CASRREGSYEQYF
NA,15,NA,TRBV5-1,TRBJ2-5,TGCGCCAGCAGCCTGGCGGCGGACAGAAGGGAGACCCAGTACTTC,CASSLAADRRETQYF
TRBD1,13,NA,TRBV2,TRBJ1-1,TGTGCCAGCAGGGGGGACAGGGTGCCTGAAGCTTTCTTT,CASRGDRVPEAFF
NA,15,once,TRBV7-9,TRBJ1-2,TGTGCCAGCAGCTTAGCACCCACCCAGCGCTATGGCTACACCTTC,CASSLAPTQRYGYTF
TRBD2,17,NA,TRBV28,TRBJ2-1,TGTGCCACCGGGGGGAGGAGCGGGAGGATCCTGCGGAATGAGCAGTTCTTC,CATGGRSGRILRNEQFF
TRBD2,12,NA,TRBV7-9,TRBJ2-7,TGTGCCAGCAGCTTAGGGGAGGGGGAGCAGTACTTC,CASSLGEGEQYF
NA,14,NA,TRBV27,TRBJ1-2,TGTGCCAGCAGCGAAACACAGACTAACTATGGCTACACCTTC,CASSETQTNYGYTF
NA,13,NA,TRBV6-1,TRBJ1-2,TGTGCCAGCACCACAGCCAATAACTATGGCTACACCTTC,CASTTANNYGYTF
NA,14,NA,TRBV7-8,TRBJ2-7,TGTGCCAGCAGCAACAGGGAAGGAGTCTACGAGCAGTACTTC,CASSNREGVYEQYF